This T cell receptor (beta chain) was captured in a study of blood T cell repertoires in COVID-19. Study-level background: From T cells, B-cell-depleted T cells, or PBMCs came the material, which was cDNA or gDNA.

Cohort 3 donors were reported recovered after two negative PCRs, clearance, or symptom resolution. Assay: immunoSEQ multiplex PCR; the TCRdb copy retains only in-frame clones and omits some. The sample lists hundreds of thousands of clones; about nine tenths were seen once. J was trimmed by 0 bases and V by 7 bases; bases with no gene match: 1. This CDR3 has 13 amino acids. Germline loops: CDR1 SGHRS, CDR2 YFSETQ. Input material: PBMCs or T cells enriched from blood (not recorded which). The receptor was derived from a young man who had recovered from COVID-19. The rearrangement uses TRBV5-1 and TRBJ2-1; 7 nucleotides agree with TRBD2. In DNA form, the CDR3 reads TGCGCCAGCGGGGGGGGCTCCTACAATGAGCAGTTCTTC. Translation gives CASGGGSYNEQFF.